This TCR beta chain stems from a study of chemoradiotherapy in HPV16-positive cancers. Study overall: Functional T-cell assays on a couple of HPV16-positive patients' cells defined candidate HPV-specific clones and common TCR motifs.

Study-level findings and limits: HPV-specific T cells were functionally defined from only a couple of HPV16-positive patients. Better recurrence-free survival went with HPV-responsive T-cell expansion in HPV16-positive patients. Candidate HPV-specific clones and E7-related TCR motifs grew in tumor during treatment.

This CDR3 is 11 amino acids long. CDR1 is MNHNS, CDR2 SASEGT, per germline. The V end lost 6 bases, the J end lost 3 bases, and 3 bases lay between the germline ends. Regarding this clone: The antigen is undetermined.

Some clones are missing from TCRdb's copy, which holds only in-frame ones; the method was immunoSEQ multiplex PCR. The sample shows more than 6,000 clones, about 88% of them seen only once. This sequence was found in a human donor with HPV-associated anogenital cancer. The sequencing here drew on tumor tissue, taken from a patient who underwent chemoradiotherapy. The chain is built from TRBV6-1 and TRBJ2-1; D is undetermined. In DNA form, the CDR3 reads TGTGCCAGCAGGTTCTACAATGAGCAGTTCTTC. It codes for CASRFYNEQFF.